What follows describes a single T cell receptor beta chain. These data come from a study of cytomegalovirus exposure and HLA in healthy donors. This PCR relied on a set of 60 Vbeta primers and 13 Jbeta primers. The table came from immunoSEQ multiplex PCR; TCRdb's copy has only in-frame clones and leaves some out. The sample shows tens of thousands of clones, approximately 52% of them seen only once. The CDR3 has 15 amino acids. Germline CDR1 and CDR2: SGHAT and FQNNGV. After removal of 1 base from V and 12 bases from J, the junction contained 7 bases not matched to a gene. This sequence originates from a human donor in good health. Sequenced input: PBMCs. This chain connects TRBV11-2 to TRBJ2-1; 12 bases map to TRBD2. The CDR3 DNA is TGTGCCAGCAGCTTAGCTCAACTAGCGGGGGGTGGGCAGTTCTTC. As protein: CASSLAQLAGGGQFF.